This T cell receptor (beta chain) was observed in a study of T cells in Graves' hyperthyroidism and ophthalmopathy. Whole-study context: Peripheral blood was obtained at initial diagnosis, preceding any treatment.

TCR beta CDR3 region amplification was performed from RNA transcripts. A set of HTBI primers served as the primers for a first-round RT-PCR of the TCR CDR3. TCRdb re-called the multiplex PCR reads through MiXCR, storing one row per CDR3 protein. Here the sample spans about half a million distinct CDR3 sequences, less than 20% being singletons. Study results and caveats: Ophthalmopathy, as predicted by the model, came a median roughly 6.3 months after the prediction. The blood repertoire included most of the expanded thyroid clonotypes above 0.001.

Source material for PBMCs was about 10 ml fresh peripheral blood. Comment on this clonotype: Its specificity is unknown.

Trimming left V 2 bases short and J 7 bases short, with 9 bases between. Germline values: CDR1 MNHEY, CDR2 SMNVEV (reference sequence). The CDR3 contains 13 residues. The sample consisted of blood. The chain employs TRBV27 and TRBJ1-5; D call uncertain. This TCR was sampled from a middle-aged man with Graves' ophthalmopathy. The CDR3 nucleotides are TGTGCCAGCAGTTTAACGGGTTCCCAGCCCCAGCATTTT. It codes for CASSLTGSQPQHF.